One sample yielded the 28 T cell receptor beta chains listed below, sequenced in a study of control samples from healthy donors and cancer patients. Using immunoSEQ multiplex PCR, the repertoire was profiled, and TCRdb retains in-frame clones only, with some absent. The sample carries 100,000 to 150,000 clones, roughly 89% recorded once. The specimen was blood. Receptor source: a man aged 18 to 29 in good health.

CDR3 amino acids: CASSPFGQRPYNEQFF. The CDR3 DNA sequence: TGTGCCAGCAGCCCTTTTGGGCAGCGACCGTACAATGAGCAGTTCTTC. The chain uses TRBV14 and TRBJ2-1; unclear D gene. The CDR3 totals 16 residues. Germline assignment: CDR1 SGHDN and CDR2 FVKESK. V was pared by 4 bases and J by 4 bases, with 17 bases between.

The rearrangement uses TRBV5-4 and TRBJ2-5, with D maybe TRBD1 (6 bases). V shed 6 bases and J shed 4 bases, with 16 bases lying between them. The CDR3 spans 14 residues. Germline lookup yields CDR1 SGHNT and CDR2 YYREEE (reference sequence). Written as DNA, the CDR3 is TGTGCCAGCACCTCGCCAGGGGATACAGAGACCCAGTACTTC. Protein sequence: CASTSPGDTETQYF.

The chain combines TRBV11-3 with TRBJ1-1; D call uncertain. V dropped 2 bases and J dropped 0 bases, with 4 bases sitting between them. This CDR3 contains 13 residues. CDR1 and CDR2 (germline): SGHNT, YENEEA. The CDR3 loop is CASSLSVNTEAFF. The DNA for the CDR3 is TGTGCCAGCAGCTTAAGTGTGAACACTGAAGCTTTCTTT.

This chain joins TRBV27 and TRBJ1-2; D remains unclear. This CDR3 spans 16 amino acids. Germline CDR1 reads MNHEY; CDR2 reads SMNVEV (reference sequence). Trimming pared 6 bases from V and 1 base from J, leaving 18 bases between. DNA for the CDR3: TGTGCCAGCAGCCGAGAACCGAGACCCCTTAACTATGGCTACACCTTC. Its translation: CASSREPRPLNYGYTF.

This chain links TRBV7-9 with TRBJ1-2; D not certain. The CDR3 has 11 amino acids. Germline V gene sequence: CDR1 SEHNR, CDR2 FQNEAQ (reference sequence). V lost 6 bases, J lost 6 bases, and 8 bases lay in between. CDR3 bases: TGTGCCAGCAGATGGGTGGATGGCTACACCTTC. It specifies CASRWVDGYTF.

J is TRBJ2-3 and V is TRBV5-1; 8 bases line up with TRBD2. V was pared by 2 bases and J by 2 bases, with 13 bases of the junction left unmatched. The CDR3 loop spans 18 amino acids. The germline CDR1 and CDR2 sequences are SGHRS and YFSETQ. The CDR3 loop reads CASSFGPPAGGITDTQYF. DNA for the CDR3: TGCGCCAGCAGCTTTGGGCCCCCCGCGGGGGGCATCACAGATACGCAGTATTTT.

This chain connects TRBV2 to TRBJ1-1; D is uncertain. The CDR3 length is 14 residues. Germline values: CDR1 SNHLY, CDR2 FYNNEI. V gave up 8 bases and J gave up 1 base, with 14 bases separating them. The chain's CDR3 is CASGSPGWNTEAFF. Here the CDR3 DNA reads TGTGCCAGCGGATCCCCGGGCTGGAACACTGAAGCTTTCTTT.

This chain uses TRBV20-1 with TRBJ1-4, with D uncertain. CDR1 and CDR2 from the germline V gene are DFQATT and SNEGSKA (reference sequence). V gave up 3 bases and J gave up 8 bases, with 7 bases separating them. The length of the CDR3 is 11 residues. CDR3 DNA: TGCAGTGCTAGGTACGGCGAAAAACTGTTTTTT. As protein: CSARYGEKLFF.

V usage is TRBV11-1 and J usage is TRBJ2-5; 10 bases fit TRBD2. The CDR3 is made up of 16 amino acids. Germline assignment: CDR1 SGHAT and CDR2 FQDESV (reference sequence). Germline trimming cut 5 bases from V and 4 bases from J; bases unmatched to any gene: 10. In DNA form, the CDR3 reads TGTGCCAGCAGCCCCCGTGTAGCGGGGGGAGGAGAGACCCAGTACTTC. Translated: CASSPRVAGGGETQYF.

This chain uses TRBV5-5 with TRBJ1-1; D unresolved. Trimming took 0 bases from V and 0 from J, leaving 3 bases between them. CDR3 length: 13 residues. Per germline, CDR1 SGHKS and CDR2 YYEKEE (reference sequence). The CDR3 DNA is TGTGCCAGCAGCTTGGGGGTGAACACTGAAGCTTTCTTT. Protein product: CASSLGVNTEAFF.

The J gene is TRBJ2-6, the V gene TRBV18; a weak D match, TRBD2 (5 bases). The V gene's germline CDR1 is KGHSH and CDR2 LQKENI. CDR3 length: 15 amino acids. Trimming left V 3 bases short and J 1 base short, with 7 bases between. CDR3 coding DNA: TGTGCCAGCTCACCCCCGGGGTCTGGGGCCAACGTCCTGACTTTC. This translates into CASSPPGSGANVLTF.

The rearrangement links TRBV6-5 to TRBJ1-6; 7 bases map to TRBD1. The CDR3 is 14 amino acids. Germline CDR1 reads MNHEY; CDR2 reads SVGAGI. V trimming: 5 bases; J trimming: 6 bases; junction bases outside the gene matches: 4. Here the CDR3 reads CASSTGQPNSPLHF. The DNA of the CDR3 is TGTGCCAGCAGTACGGGACAGCCTAATTCACCCCTCCACTTT.

The chain combines TRBV30 with TRBJ2-5, with TRBD2 matching 8 bases. The length of the CDR3 is 15 residues. The V and J ends lost 0 bases and 5 bases, in that order; junction bases with no gene match: 8. Germline V gives CDR1 GTSNPN, CDR2 SVGIG (reference sequence). The CDR3 protein is CAWSVPGGAGETQYF. The CDR3 nucleotides read TGTGCCTGGAGTGTCCCCGGGGGGGCGGGGGAGACCCAGTACTTC.

The CDR3 is CASSPPGGTTNEKLFF. Here the CDR3 DNA reads TGTGCCAGCAGCCCCCCGGGCGGAACAACTAATGAAAAACTGTTTTTT. The rearrangement links TRBV7-3 to TRBJ1-4; D is undetermined. The CDR3 runs 16 residues. Germline CDR1 and CDR2: SGHTA and FQGTGA. V was trimmed by 5 bases and J by 0 bases, leaving 13 bases between them.

V gene TRBV5-1 combines with J gene TRBJ2-5, with 10 bases identical to TRBD2. The junction had 7 bases not matched to a gene; V was cut back by 0 bases and J by 5 bases. CDR3 length equals 16 residues. Looked up from germline, CDR1 is SGHRS and CDR2 is YFSETQ. CDR3 sequence (DNA): TGCGCCAGCAGCTTGGGCCTAGCGGGGGCTTTGGAGACCCAGTACTTC. It specifies CASSLGLAGALETQYF. Full variable domain (missing parts from reference TRBV5-1 and TRBJ2-5): KAGVTQTPRYLIKTRGQQVTLSCSPISGHRSVSWYQQTPGQGLQFLFEYFSETQRNKGNFPGRFSGRQFSNSRSEMNVSTLELGDSALYLCASSLGLAGALETQYFGPGTRLLVL.

The chain employs TRBV5-1 and TRBJ1-6; no clear D gene. Germline V CDR1 and CDR2: SGHRS, YFSETQ. Trimming took off 0 bases at V and 9 bases at J, with 13 bases between the two ends. This CDR3 is 15 amino acids long. The CDR3 protein is CASSLGASSLSPLHF. The CDR3 DNA is TGCGCCAGCAGCTTGGGGGCCAGCTCCCTTTCACCCCTCCACTTT.

This clone was observed once. The genes are TRBV19 and TRBJ2-7; 8 bases are a match to TRBD2. The germline V gene encodes CDR1 LNHDA and CDR2 SQIVND (reference sequence). The CDR3 has 15 residues. Germline trimming cut 6 bases from V and 2 bases from J; bases unmatched to any gene: 9. The CDR3 sequence is CASRGGGLPPYEQYF. Written as DNA, the CDR3 is TGTGCCAGTAGGGGCGGGGGGCTGCCTCCCTACGAGCAGTACTTC.

This rearrangement joins TRBV3-1 (or the pseudogene TRBV3-2) to TRBJ2-7; D is unclear. Germline-derived CDR1 and CDR2 are LGHDT and YNNKEL (reference sequence). V dropped 1 base and J dropped 6 bases, with 7 bases sitting between them. The CDR3 contains 12 residues. CDR3 in DNA: TGTGCCAGCAGCCAAGGCCGGGCCGAGCAGTACTTC. Encoded protein: CASSQGRAEQYF.

This chain links TRBV6-5 with TRBJ1-1; D gene uncertain. This CDR3 spans 13 amino acids. V lost 8 bases and J lost 0, with 10 bases in between. Germline V lookup: CDR1 MNHEY, CDR2 SVGAGI. CDR3 region: CASEDSMNTEAFF. CDR3 nucleotides: TGTGCCAGCGAGGACTCCATGAACACTGAAGCTTTCTTT.

The chain recombines TRBV6-6 with TRBJ2-7, with D perhaps given as TRBD1 or TRBD2 (7 bases each). With 4 bases removed from V and 6 bases from J, the gap between germline ends came to 16 bases. CDR1 is MNHNY, CDR2 SVGAGI, per germline (reference sequence). This CDR3 contains 14 residues. The CDR3, as DNA: TGTGCCAGCAGTTGGTCGCGGGGGACAGTCGAGCAGTACTTC. Translation gives CASSWSRGTVEQYF.

The chain employs TRBV12-3 or TRBV12-4 and TRBJ2-7; a weak D match, TRBD2 (5 bases). TRBJ2-5 matches the DNA end more closely, so the J call is doubtful. The length of the CDR3 is 13 residues. The CDR3 bases are TGTGCCAGCACGACCCTAGCAGCCGAGACCCAGTACTTC. It codes for CASTTLAAETQYF.

The V call is TRBV13, the J call TRBJ2-7, with TRBD1 identical over 8 bases. Looked up from germline, CDR1 is PRHDT and CDR2 is FYEKMQ (reference sequence). The length of the CDR3 is 14 residues. J was trimmed by 5 bases and V by 6 bases; bases with no gene match: 9. The CDR3 spells CASSTRDRRHEQYF. The DNA of the CDR3 is TGTGCCAGCAGTACTCGGGACAGGCGCCACGAGCAGTACTTC.

CDR3 amino acids: CASSIGGTGGALGTEAFF. The DNA of the CDR3 is TGTGCCAGTAGTATAGGGGGGACAGGGGGCGCGTTGGGCACTGAAGCTTTCTTT. The rearrangement links TRBV19 to TRBJ1-1; 12 bases fit TRBD1. V was pared by 1 base and J by 4 bases, with 10 bases of the junction left unmatched. Germline V gene data show CDR1 as LNHDA and CDR2 as SQIVND (reference sequence). The CDR3 sequence is 18 residues long.

The chain recombines TRBV6-2 or TRBV6-3 with TRBJ2-1, with TRBD1 matching 7 bases. The CDR3 extends over 18 amino acids. The V gene's germline CDR1 is MNHEY and CDR2 SVGEGT. Trimming cost V 4 bases and J 3 bases; bases outside gene matches: 15. CDR3 nucleotides: TGTGCCAGCAGTTTCCTAATAGGACAGGCAGGAGGCTACAATGAGCAGTTCTTC. Translation gives CASSFLIGQAGGYNEQFF.

The rearrangement joins TRBV2 to TRBJ1-6; D is unclear. CDR3 length: 15 amino acids. Trimming removed 3 bases from V and 9 bases from J, with 15 bases in between. The germline V gene encodes CDR1 SNHLY and CDR2 FYNNEI. The CDR3 sequence: CASSDHLRTGSPLHF. CDR3 in DNA: TGTGCCAGCAGTGATCACCTACGAACGGGTTCACCCCTCCACTTT.

The chain combines TRBV6-6 with TRBJ2-1; 10 bases fit TRBD2. CDR3 size: 17 residues. With V trimmed by 5 bases and J by 9 bases, 16 bases remained unmatched. The germline gives CDR1 MNHNY, CDR2 SVGAGI (reference sequence). Written as DNA, the CDR3 is TGTGCCAGCAGTCGCCCTCTGGGGAGCGGGGGGGCTAGTGAGCAGTTCTTC. This encodes CASSRPLGSGGASEQFF.

This clone was recorded a few times. V gene TRBV3-1 (or the pseudogene TRBV3-2) combines with J gene TRBJ1-2; D might be TRBD1 (6 bases). The germline V gene encodes CDR1 LGHDT and CDR2 YNNKEL (reference sequence). Trimming stripped 4 bases from V and 7 bases from J, with 16 bases between. This CDR3 comprises 14 residues. The CDR3 coding sequence is TGTGCCAGCAGCCCGAGACAGGAGAGGGGTGGCTACACCTTC. This codes for CASSPRQERGGYTF.

The CDR3 loop is CASSRNRGSSGNTIYF. Here the CDR3 DNA reads TGTGCCAGCAGTCGTAACAGGGGGAGCTCTGGAAACACCATATATTTT. The chain carries TRBV5-5 and TRBJ1-3; 8 nucleotides match TRBD1. This CDR3 has 16 amino acids. Germline V CDR1 and CDR2: SGHKS, YYEKEE (reference sequence). With V trimmed by 5 bases and J by 0 bases, 7 bases remained unmatched.